The clone carrying this TCR beta chain was observed a handful of times. Its cognate antigen is unknown. These data are taken from a study of beta chain features in type 1 diabetes. The investigators reverse transcribed all of the isolated RNA, so they sequenced expressed TCRB transcripts. Approximately 3.6 million reads, on average, came from each naive, central memory and regulatory T cell sample. Some clones are missing from TCRdb's copy, which holds only in-frame ones; the method was immunoSEQ multiplex PCR. The sample lists 200,000 to 250,000 clones; 27% were seen once. Overall study findings and caveats: The study found moderately but significantly shorter TCRB CDR3s in all four CD4+ subsets of Type 1 diabetes patients. Healthy donors had naive, central memory and Treg TCRB repertoires that appeared less similar than those seen among patients.

The germline CDR1 and CDR2 sequences are GTSNPN and SVGIG (reference sequence). V lost 0 bases and J lost 0, with 20 bases in between. The CDR3 is 18 amino acids. The V and J genes are TRBV30 and TRBJ1-1; no firm D call. Sequenced material: central memory CD4+ T cells from blood. The receptor comes from a man aged 30-40 years in good health. The CDR3 here is CAWSVHRWFNPLNTEAFF. The CDR3, as DNA: TGTGCCTGGAGTGTACATCGGTGGTTTAATCCTCTGAACACTGAAGCTTTCTTT.